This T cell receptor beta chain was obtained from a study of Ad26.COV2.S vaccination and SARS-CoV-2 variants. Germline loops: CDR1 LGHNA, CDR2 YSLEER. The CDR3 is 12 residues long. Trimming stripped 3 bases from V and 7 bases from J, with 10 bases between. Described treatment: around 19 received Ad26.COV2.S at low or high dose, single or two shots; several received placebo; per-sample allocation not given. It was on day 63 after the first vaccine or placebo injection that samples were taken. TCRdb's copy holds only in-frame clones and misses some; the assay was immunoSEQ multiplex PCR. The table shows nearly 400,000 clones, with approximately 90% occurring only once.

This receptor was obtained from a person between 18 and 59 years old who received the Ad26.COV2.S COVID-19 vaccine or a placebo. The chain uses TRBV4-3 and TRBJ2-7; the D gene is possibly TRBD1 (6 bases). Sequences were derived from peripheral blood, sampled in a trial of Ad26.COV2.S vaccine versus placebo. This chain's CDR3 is CASSQGQREQYF. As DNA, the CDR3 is TGCGCCAGCAGCCAGGGACAAAGGGAGCAGTACTTC.